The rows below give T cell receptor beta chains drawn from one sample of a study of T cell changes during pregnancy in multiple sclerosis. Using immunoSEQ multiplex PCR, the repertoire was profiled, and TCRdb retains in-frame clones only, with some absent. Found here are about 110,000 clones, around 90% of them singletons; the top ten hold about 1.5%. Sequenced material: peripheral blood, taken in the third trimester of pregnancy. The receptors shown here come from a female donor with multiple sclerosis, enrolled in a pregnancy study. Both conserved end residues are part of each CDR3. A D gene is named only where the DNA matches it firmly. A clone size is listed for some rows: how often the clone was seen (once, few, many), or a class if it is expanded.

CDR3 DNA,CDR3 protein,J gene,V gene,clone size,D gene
TGTGCCAGTAGTATCACGGGACAGGAGGGTCAGCCCCAGCATTTT,CASSITGQEGQPQHF,TRBJ1-5,TRBV19,few,TRBD1
TGTGCCAGCAGCAAACGGTCGGGTCAGCCCCAGCATTTT,CASSKRSGQPQHF,TRBJ1-5,TRBV21-1,NA,NA
TGCGCCAGCAGCCAGGACTCGGGACAGGGAACGCCTGGGGCCAACGTCCTGACTTTC,CASSQDSGQGTPGANVLTF,TRBJ2-6,TRBV4-1,NA,TRBD1
TGCGCCAGCAGCTTGTGGGGACTAGCCGGAGGGGCAGATACGCAGTATTTT,CASSLWGLAGGADTQYF,TRBJ2-3,TRBV5-1,NA,TRBD2
TGTGCCAGCAGCTTAGGGGACAGGGAGAGAGGTGGCTACACCTTC,CASSLGDRERGGYTF,TRBJ1-2,TRBV7-9,NA,TRBD1
TGTGCCAGCAGCCAAGTCAGGGTAAATACGCAGTATTTT,CASSQVRVNTQYF,TRBJ2-3,TRBV4-2,NA,NA
TGTGCCAGTACGAAAGGGGGCAGCTCCTACAATGAGCAGTTCTTC,CASTKGGSSYNEQFF,TRBJ2-1,TRBV19,NA,TRBD1
TGTGCCAGCAGCTTCCTACAGGGACGGGACTATGGCTACACCTTC,CASSFLQGRDYGYTF,TRBJ1-2,TRBV5-8,NA,NA
TGTGCCAGCAGCACCCGGACAGGGGCTAACGAGCAGTACTTC,CASSTRTGANEQYF,TRBJ2-7,TRBV7-3,once,TRBD1
TGTGCCAGCAGTTACTCGACAGGGATGGACGAAAAACTGTTTTTT,CASSYSTGMDEKLFF,TRBJ1-4,TRBV6-5,NA,TRBD1
TGTGCCAGCAGCAAGGATGCCGGGACAGAGGAAAAGCAGTACTTC,CASSKDAGTEEKQYF,TRBJ2-7,TRBV7-9,NA,TRBD1
TGCAGCGCCCTTGGGGCTTACGAGCAGTACTTC,CSALGAYEQYF,TRBJ2-7,TRBV29-1,NA,NA
TGCGCCAGCAGCCAAGAGGAGGGAGCAGTGATAAGGGCCAAAAACATTCAGTACTTC,CASSQEEGAVIRAKNIQYF,TRBJ2-4,TRBV4-1,NA,NA
TGTGCCAGCAGCCCTGGACTAGCGGGGCGCACAGATACGCAGTATTTT,CASSPGLAGRTDTQYF,TRBJ2-3,TRBV9,NA,TRBD2
TGTGCCACCCGGCCTAGCCCCGAGAACACCGGGGAGCTGTTTTTT,CATRPSPENTGELFF,TRBJ2-2,TRBV10-3,NA,NA
TGTGCCAGCGGGTACCGGGACAGGGGCACAGATACGCAGTATTTT,CASGYRDRGTDTQYF,TRBJ2-3,TRBV28,NA,TRBD1
TGTGCCAGCAGTTTAGTACAGGGGGCAGGGGAGCAGTACTTC,CASSLVQGAGEQYF,TRBJ2-7,TRBV27,NA,TRBD1
TGTGCCAGCAGTTTGGGGGGTCGGAAGCCAGAGACTAACTATGGCTACACCTTC,CASSLGGRKPETNYGYTF,TRBJ1-2,TRBV27,NA,NA
TGTGCCAGCAGCTCTGACAGGGGACCCTACAATGAGCAGTTCTTC,CASSSDRGPYNEQFF,TRBJ2-1,TRBV6-5,NA,TRBD1
TGTGCCAGCAGCGAACAGGGCTACTCTGGAAACACCATATATTTT,CASSEQGYSGNTIYF,TRBJ1-3,TRBV2,NA,NA
TGTGCCAGCAGCCACGGACTAGCTGGCGAGCAGTACTTC,CASSHGLAGEQYF,TRBJ2-7,TRBV7-3,NA,TRBD2
TGTGCCAGTAGGCCGGGACAGCCTACTCCTAATCATGGCTACACCTTC,CASRPGQPTPNHGYTF,TRBJ1-2,TRBV19,NA,TRBD1
TGTGCCAGCAGCTTATCCCCTGGAGGAGGGGTAGGGGCTTTCTTT,CASSLSPGGGVGAFF,TRBJ1-1,TRBV11-1,NA,NA